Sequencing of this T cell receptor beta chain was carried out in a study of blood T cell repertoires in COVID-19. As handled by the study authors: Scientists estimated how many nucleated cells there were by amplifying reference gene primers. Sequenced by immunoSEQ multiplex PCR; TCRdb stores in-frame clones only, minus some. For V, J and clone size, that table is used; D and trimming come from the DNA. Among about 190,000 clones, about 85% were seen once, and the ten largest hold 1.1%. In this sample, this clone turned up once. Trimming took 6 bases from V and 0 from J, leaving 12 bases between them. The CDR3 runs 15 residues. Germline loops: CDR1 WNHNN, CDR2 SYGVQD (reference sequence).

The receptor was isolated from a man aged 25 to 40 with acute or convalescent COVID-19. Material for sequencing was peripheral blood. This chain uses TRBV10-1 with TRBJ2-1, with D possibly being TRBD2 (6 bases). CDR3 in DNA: TGCGCCAGCAGCCCGGGACTGAGCTCCTACAATGAGCAGTTCTTC. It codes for CASSPGLSSYNEQFF.